The sample holds many counts of the clone carrying this T cell receptor beta chain. Its antigen is as yet unknown. The use of genomic DNA as template underpinned the TCR beta VDJ and CDR3 profiling. TCRdb ran MiXCR on the reads and lists one entry per CDR3 protein. Of 190,000 or so distinct CDR3 sequences listed, around half are singletons. The V and J ends lost 0 bases and 1 base respectively, with 9 bases between them. The CDR3 length is 15 residues. Germline values: CDR1 SGHRS, CDR2 YFSETQ. The data stem from a study of CD8+CD57+ T cells in acquired aplastic anemia. Broader study findings: Overlapping CD8+ CDR3 repertoires of patients and controls contained around 30 shared sequences.

Sequencing was done on patients that had shown CD8+CD57+ cell expansion by flow cytometry. The gene calls are TRBV5-1 and TRBJ2-3; the D is unclear. The clonotype was recovered from a human donor with aplastic anemia. The sequencing sample was made of sorted CD4+, CD8+, or CD8+CD57+ T cells (not recorded which) from PBMCs. CDR3 coding DNA: TGCGCCAGCAGCTTGGATTCTCAGGGCACAGATACGCAGTATTTT. Protein: CASSLDSQGTDTQYF. The full variable domain, rest sourced from reference TRBV5-1 and TRBJ2-3, is KAGVTQTPRYLIKTRGQQVTLSCSPISGHRSVSWYQQTPGQGLQFLFEYFSETQRNKGNFPGRFSGRQFSNSRSEMNVSTLELGDSALYLCASSLDSQGTDTQYFGPGTRLTVL.